This TCR beta chain was sequenced for a study of blood T cell repertoires in COVID-19. Study overall: The samples span acute and convalescent COVID-19 from the United States, Italy and Spain. T cells, B-cell-depleted T cells, or PBMCs provided the cDNA or gDNA that served as material.

Repertoires were generated with immunoSEQ multiplex PCR, while TCRdb's copy carries only in-frame clones and drops some. The sample gives approximately 45,000 clones, about 90% of which show up once; 13% to 15% is in the top ten. The receptor was derived from a human donor in a cohort sampled during active COVID-19. The sequencing input was peripheral blood.

The CDR3 loop is CASSLGRGGGTDTQYF. CDR3 nucleotides: TGTGCCAGCAGCTTAGGGCGGGGGGGAGGCACAGATACGCAGTATTTT. The chain joins TRBV7-8 to TRBJ2-3; 9 bases line up with TRBD2. The CDR3 contains 16 residues. With 1 base clipped from V and 1 base from J, the junction kept 3 bases outside the gene matches. The V gene's germline CDR1 is SGHVS and CDR2 FQNEAQ.